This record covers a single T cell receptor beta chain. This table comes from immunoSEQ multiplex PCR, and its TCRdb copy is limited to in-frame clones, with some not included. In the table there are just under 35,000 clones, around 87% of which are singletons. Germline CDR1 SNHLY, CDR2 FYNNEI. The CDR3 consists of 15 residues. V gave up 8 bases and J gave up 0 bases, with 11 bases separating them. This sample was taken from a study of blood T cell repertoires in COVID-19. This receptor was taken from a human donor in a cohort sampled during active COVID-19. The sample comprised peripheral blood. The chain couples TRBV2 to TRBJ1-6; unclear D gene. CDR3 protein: CASQQTSSYNSPLHF. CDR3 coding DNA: TGTGCCAGCCAGCAGACTAGCTCCTATAATTCACCCCTCCACTTT.